This entry is about one TCR beta chain. Trimming removed 2 bases at V and 0 bases at J, with 14 bases between. This CDR3 contains 17 residues. Germline CDR1 reads LNHDA; CDR2 reads SQIVND (reference sequence). This sample was taken from a study of blood T cell repertoires in COVID-19. Study-level information: Samples representing acute and convalescent COVID-19 were sourced from the United States, Italy and Spain. PBMCs, B-cell-depleted T cells, or T cells were the source of the cDNA or gDNA that made up the material.

In the authors' workflow: Using reference gene primer amplification, nucleated cell counts were estimated. Data came from immunoSEQ multiplex PCR; TCRdb stores just in-frame clones and leaves some out. V and J calls and clone size are copied from that table; D and trimming were computed from the DNA. This table holds some 96,000 clones, approximately 86% found once. The source of this sequence is a man aged 45-65 years with active or convalescent COVID-19. Material: peripheral blood. The V and J genes are TRBV19 and TRBJ1-3; maybe TRBD1 (6 bases). In DNA, the CDR3 is TGTGCCAGTAGTATACCCCGTAGGACAGACTCTGGAAACACCATATATTTT. Protein product: CASSIPRRTDSGNTIYF.